This TCR beta chain was found in a study of blood T cell repertoires in COVID-19 (dated by TCRdb to the early 2020s). Concerning the study at large: The collaborator samples originated in the United States, Italy and Spain and spanned the acute and convalescent phases of COVID-19. The prospective study material was composed of cDNA or gDNA derived from T cells, B-cell-depleted T cells, or PBMCs. The dataset comprised deeply sampled blood TCRbeta repertoires from subjects exposed to, actively infected with, or recovered from COVID-19. The repertoires were released in a freely available public database intended as a resource for research on the immune response to SARS-CoV-2. The samples were drawn from two sources: the first 160 participants of the ongoing ImmuneRACE study, and approximately 1,300 subjects contributed by 6 global collaborators. A de-identified subject ID, COVID-19 status, age in years and sex were almost always included in the sample metadata. HLA class I and class II types, where available, came from metadata supplied by the sample provider rather than from assay-based typing.

Study-wide findings and limitations: The amount of clinical and demographic metadata varied by source and participant and was provided uncurated.

The CDR3 holds 17 amino acids from the cysteine to the phenylalanine. CDR3 DNA only is kept here, 51 bases in frame from base 1. V ends up 5 bases short and J 7 bases short, with an unmatched junction base count of 12. Reading the germline V gene (reference sequence) gives CDR1 SEHNR and CDR2 FQNEAQ. Each collaborating institution followed its own protocols to collect whole blood in K2EDTA tubes. For TCRbeta analysis, collaborators shipped samples in one of three forms: frozen whole blood, isolated PBMCs, or DNA extracted from either of those sample types. The immunoSEQ Assay, a bias-controlled multiplex PCR, was used to amplify TCRbeta CDR3 regions from genomic DNA. The original pipeline was this. Within the assay, amplification of reference gene primers was used to estimate how many nucleated cells each sample contained. Sequence reads were collapsed and filtered to measure the absolute abundance of every unique TCRbeta CDR3 rearrangement. Productive Simpson clonality was computed per sample as the square root of Simpson's diversity index over productive rearrangements. What TCRdb holds here is the immuneACCESS table cut down to in-frame rearrangements. Part of the clones is not present; checked against another copy, under half of the missing clones reflect an unresolved V gene, and the others are unexplained. From that table come the V and J calls and clone size; the DNA was used to work out D and trimming. The sample yields 45,000 to 50,000 clones; roughly 88% were counted once. Together, the top ten hold roughly three fifths of the sample.

A note on this clone: Its antigen is currently not known. One base away there is no much larger clone; base qualities are not given.

The sequence is built from TRBV7-9 and TRBJ1-5, and TRBD1 aligns with 12 junction nucleotides. The receptor was derived from a man in his 70s with acute or convalescent COVID-19. Input material: peripheral blood. The bases are TGTGCCAGCAGCACCTCCGGGACAGGGGGCGATGGGCAGCCCCAGCATTTT. It translates to CASSTSGTGGDGQPQHF.